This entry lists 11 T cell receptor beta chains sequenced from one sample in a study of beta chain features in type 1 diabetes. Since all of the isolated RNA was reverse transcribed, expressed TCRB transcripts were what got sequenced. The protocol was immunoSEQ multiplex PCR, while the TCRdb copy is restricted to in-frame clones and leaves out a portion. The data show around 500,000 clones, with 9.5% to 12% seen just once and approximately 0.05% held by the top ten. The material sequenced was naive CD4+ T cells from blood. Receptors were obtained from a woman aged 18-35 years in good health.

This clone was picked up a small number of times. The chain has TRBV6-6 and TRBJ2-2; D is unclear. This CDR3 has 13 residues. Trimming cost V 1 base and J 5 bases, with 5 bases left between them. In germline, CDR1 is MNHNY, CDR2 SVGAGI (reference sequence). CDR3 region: CASSYWVTGELFF. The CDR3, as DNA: TGTGCCAGCAGTTACTGGGTGACCGGGGAGCTGTTTTTT.

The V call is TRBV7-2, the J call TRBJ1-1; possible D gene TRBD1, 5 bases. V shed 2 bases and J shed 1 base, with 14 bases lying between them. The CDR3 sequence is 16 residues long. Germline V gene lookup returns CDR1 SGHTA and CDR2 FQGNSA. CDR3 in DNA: TGTGCCAGCAGCTTAATAGCAGGGACCTCGAACACTGAAGCTTTCTTT. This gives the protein CASSLIAGTSNTEAFF.

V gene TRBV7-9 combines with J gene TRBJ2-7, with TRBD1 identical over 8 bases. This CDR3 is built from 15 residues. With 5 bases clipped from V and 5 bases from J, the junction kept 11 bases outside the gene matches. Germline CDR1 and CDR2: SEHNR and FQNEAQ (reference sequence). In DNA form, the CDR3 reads TGTGCCAGCAGCCTGACAGGGGTGATCTCAGACGAGCAGTACTTC. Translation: CASSLTGVISDEQYF.

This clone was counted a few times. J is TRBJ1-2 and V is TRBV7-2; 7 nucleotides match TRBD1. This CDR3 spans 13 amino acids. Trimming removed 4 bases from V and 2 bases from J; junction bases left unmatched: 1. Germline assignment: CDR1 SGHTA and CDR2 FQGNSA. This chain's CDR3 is CASSSQGNYGYTF. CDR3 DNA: TGTGCCAGCAGCTCACAGGGGAACTATGGCTACACCTTC. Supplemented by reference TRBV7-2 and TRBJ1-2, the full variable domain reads GAGVSQSPSNKVTEKGKDVELRCDPISGHTALYWYRQSLGQGLEFLIYFQGNSAPDKSGLPSDRFSAERTGGSVSTLTIQRTQQEDSAVYLCASSSQGNYGYTFGSGTRLTVV.

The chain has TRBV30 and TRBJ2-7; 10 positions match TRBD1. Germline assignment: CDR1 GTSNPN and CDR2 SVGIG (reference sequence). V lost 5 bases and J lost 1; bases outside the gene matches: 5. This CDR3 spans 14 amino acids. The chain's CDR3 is CAWHDRGHSYEQYF. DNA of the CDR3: TGTGCCTGGCACGACAGGGGGCATTCCTACGAGCAGTACTTC.

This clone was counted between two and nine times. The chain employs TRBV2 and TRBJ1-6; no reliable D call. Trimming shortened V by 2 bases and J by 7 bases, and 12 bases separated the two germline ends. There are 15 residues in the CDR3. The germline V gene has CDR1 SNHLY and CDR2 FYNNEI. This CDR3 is CASSEFGDRNSPLHF. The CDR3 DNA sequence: TGTGCCAGCAGTGAATTCGGGGATCGGAATTCACCCCTCCACTTT. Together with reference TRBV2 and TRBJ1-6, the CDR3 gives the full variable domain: EPEVTQTPSHQVTQMGQEVILRCVPISNHLYFYWYRQILGQKVEFLVSFYNNEISEKSEIFDDQFSVERPDGSNFTLKIRSTKLEDSAMYFCASSEFGDRNSPLHFGNGTRLTVT.

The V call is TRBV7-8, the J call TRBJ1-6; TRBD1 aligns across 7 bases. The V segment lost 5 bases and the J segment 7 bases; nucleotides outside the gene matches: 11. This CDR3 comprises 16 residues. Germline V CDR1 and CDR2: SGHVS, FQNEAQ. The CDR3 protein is CASSGRPGQMNSPLHF. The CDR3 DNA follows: TGTGCCAGCAGCGGACGACCGGGACAGATGAATTCACCCCTCCACTTT.

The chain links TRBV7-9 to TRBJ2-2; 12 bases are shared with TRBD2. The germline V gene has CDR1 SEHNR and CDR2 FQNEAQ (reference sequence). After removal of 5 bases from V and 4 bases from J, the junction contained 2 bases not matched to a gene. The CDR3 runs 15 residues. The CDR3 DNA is TGTGCCAGCAGCCCGGGACTAGCGGGCACCGGGGAGCTGTTTTTT. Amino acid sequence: CASSPGLAGTGELFF.

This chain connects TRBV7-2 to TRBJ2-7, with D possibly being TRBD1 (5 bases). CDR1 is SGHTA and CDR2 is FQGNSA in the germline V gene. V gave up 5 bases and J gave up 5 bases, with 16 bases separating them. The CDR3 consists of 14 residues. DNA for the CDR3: TGTGCCAGCAGCCGTACCTACAGGCTTGACGAGCAGTACGTC. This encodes CASSRTYRLDEQYV.

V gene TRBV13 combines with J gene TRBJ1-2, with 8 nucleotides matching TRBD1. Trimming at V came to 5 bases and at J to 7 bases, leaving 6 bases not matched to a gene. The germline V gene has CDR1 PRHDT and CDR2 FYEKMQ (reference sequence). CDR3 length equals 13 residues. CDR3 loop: CASSRQGASGYTF. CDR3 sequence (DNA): TGTGCCAGCAGCCGGCAGGGGGCCAGTGGCTACACCTTC.

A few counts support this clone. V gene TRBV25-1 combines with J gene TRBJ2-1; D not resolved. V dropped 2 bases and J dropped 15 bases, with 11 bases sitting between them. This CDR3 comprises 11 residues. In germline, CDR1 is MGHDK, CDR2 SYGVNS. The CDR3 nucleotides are TGTGCCAGCAGTGAAAATGTCAGGAGGTTCTTC. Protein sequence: CASSENVRRFF.